This TCR beta chain was documented in a study of regulatory T cells in long-lasting Graves disease (dated by TCRdb to the early 2020s). For context, the study as a whole: Persistent Graves' disease was defined as antithyroid drug treatment for over 5 years with persistently positive TSH receptor autoantibodies. On average, persistent Graves' disease patients in the clinical cohort had been on antithyroid drugs for eight to twelve years. The study was conducted in China and was registered as a clinical trial. A total of around 35 samples underwent TCR sequencing: some 13 from persistent and around 20 from newly diagnosed Graves' disease patients. Peripheral blood TCR sequencing and RNA sequencing compared persistent Graves' disease patients with newly diagnosed Graves' disease patients. Study-level results and caveats: Persistent disease showed preferential use of TRBV28, TRBJ1-2 and TRBJ2-5, whereas newly diagnosed disease favored TRBV20-1 and TRBJ2-1. Sequencing and analysis were limited to the TCR beta chain. A larger number of public clonotypes was shared among persistent patients (around 3,000) than among newly diagnosed patients (around 970). Compared with newly diagnosed patients, persistent Graves' disease patients had lower TCR Shannon entropy and fewer highly expanded clones, which suggests clonal expansion. The small sample size was acknowledged by the authors as a limitation that may reduce accuracy. The study examined only peripheral blood because the primary lesion, thyroid tissue, could not be accessed.

Library creation used multiplex PCR. Instrument on record: Illumina HiSeq 4000. iRepertoire HTBI primers and Arm-PCR amplification of CDR3 regions were used to construct TCR beta libraries. PCR products were gel purified before sequencing. Processing in the source paper ran as follows. Across samples, fewer than 70 TRBV and 13 to 15 TRBJ segments were identified and used for gene usage analysis of CDR3 amino acid clonotypes. Filtered high-quality paired reads were merged into contigs using COPE and FqMerger. BLAST was used to align contigs to IMGT TRBV, TRBD and TRBJ reference genes, and CDR3 was defined according to IMGT. Any clonotype with a frequency above 0.1% was counted as a highly expanded clone. Shannon entropy served as the measure of repertoire diversity, while the Gini coefficient captured V-J evenness. A clonotype was considered public if more than one individual shared it. Using fastp trimming at Q25 and MiXCR clonotype assembly, TCRdb reanalyzed the public sequencing data and kept in-frame beta chains. Identical CDR3 proteins give one entry, which carries the most common genes and DNA. The authors' filters were not applied to this entry. The sample table records a few hundred thousand distinct CDR3 sequences; around 20% of these occur just once. The ten largest clones capture around 15% of the sample.

Regarding this clonotype: Which antigen it targets is not known. One base away there is no much larger clone; base qualities are not given.

The sample's time point label is to be understood as: persistent/refractory GD, antithyroid drugs over 5 years with positive TRAb. RNA was extracted from PBMCs in TRIzol for both TCR sequencing and RNA sequencing. Graves' disease was diagnosed according to American Thyroid Association guidelines. Recruitment of patients was carried out at an endocrinology department in Xi'an, China. Each patient gave 9 to 10 milliliters of peripheral blood, collected in an EDTA anticoagulant tube. Ficoll Paque Plus density gradient separation was used to isolate PBMCs, and no further T cell sorting was done. An Agilent 2100 Bioanalyzer and agarose gel were used to assess RNA quality, and a NanoDrop 2000 was used to measure RNA concentration. The germline V gene sets CDR1 to MDHEN and CDR2 to SYDVKM. Measured from the cysteine to the phenylalanine, the CDR3 is 15 residues long. Only the CDR3 part of the read is kept: 45 bases, read in frame from the first base. Cut back by 2 bases and 9 bases, the V and J ends lie 14 bases apart.

Here the sequenced sample was peripheral blood mononuclear cells (PBMCs), taken when the disease was refractory, from a patient treated with antithyroid drugs. In this chain, TRBV28 is recombined with TRBJ1-6; the D gene is possibly TRBD1, with 5 bases matching. The clonotype originates from a female donor with Graves disease. The CDR3 amino acid sequence is: CASSLRGRPGSPLHF. The DNA sequence is as follows: TGTGCCAGCAGTTTAAGGGGCAGGCCGGGTTCACCCCTCCACTTT. Supplemented by the reference TRBV28 and TRBJ1-6 proteins around the CDR3, the complete variable domain is DVKVTQSSRYLVKRTGEKVFLECVQDMDHENMFWYRQDPGLGLRLIYFSYDVKMKEKGDIPEGYSVSREKKERFSLILESASTNQTSMYLCASSLRGRPGSPLHFGNGTRLTVT.